This is a list of T cell receptor beta chains from one sample in a study of STAT3 mutations in large granular lymphocyte leukemia. Generated by immunoSEQ multiplex PCR, the TCRdb table keeps only in-frame clones and is missing some. The sample has about 24,000 clones; 94% are singletons. Sequenced sample: peripheral blood mononuclear cells. These receptor sequences come from a middle-aged man with T-cell large granular lymphocyte leukemia. Some clones in this sample may be carry-over from other donors' samples. CDR3s include the opening cysteine and the closing phenylalanine or tryptophan. Each record gives: V gene, clone size, D gene, J gene, CDR3 protein, CDR3 DNA. D genes are given only for firm matches. Where a row states a size, it is once, few, many or the class of an expanded clone; other rows omit it.

V gene: TRBV21-1
clone size: -
D gene: -
J gene: TRBJ1-2
CDR3 protein: CASSTTAVTANYGYTF
CDR3 DNA: TGTGCCAGCAGCACTACAGCAGTCACTGCAAACTATGGCTACACCTTC

V gene: TRBV5-1
clone size: -
D gene: -
J gene: TRBJ2-3
CDR3 protein: CASSLLTDTQYF
CDR3 DNA: TGCGCCAGCAGCTTGCTTACAGATACGCAGTATTTT

V gene: TRBV9
clone size: -
D gene: TRBD2
J gene: TRBJ2-5
CDR3 protein: CASTQEGRDGETQYF
CDR3 DNA: TGTGCCAGCACCCAGGAGGGGAGGGACGGGGAGACCCAGTACTTC

V gene: TRBV4-1
clone size: -
D gene: -
J gene: TRBJ1-1
CDR3 protein: CASSQDRGTEAFF
CDR3 DNA: TGCGCCAGCAGCCAAGATCGAGGAACTGAAGCTTTCTTT

V gene: TRBV5-1
clone size: -
D gene: -
J gene: TRBJ1-1
CDR3 protein: CASSLGPGNTEAFF
CDR3 DNA: TGCGCCAGCAGCTTGGGTCCGGGGAACACTGAAGCTTTCTTT

V gene: TRBV9
clone size: -
D gene: -
J gene: TRBJ1-2
CDR3 protein: CASSVGTNYGYTF
CDR3 DNA: TGTGCCAGCAGTGTCGGCACTAACTATGGCTACACCTTC

V gene: TRBV5-8
clone size: once
D gene: -
J gene: TRBJ1-1
CDR3 protein: CASSHLSPAMNTEAFF
CDR3 DNA: TGTGCCAGCAGCCACCTATCGCCAGCTATGAACACTGAAGCTTTCTTT

V gene: TRBV6-6
clone size: -
D gene: -
J gene: TRBJ1-2
CDR3 protein: CASSRRDYGYTF
CDR3 DNA: TGTGCCAGCAGCCGACGCGACTATGGCTACACCTTC

V gene: TRBV15
clone size: -
D gene: -
J gene: TRBJ1-1
CDR3 protein: CATSRDMNTEAFF
CDR3 DNA: TGTGCCACCAGCAGAGATATGAACACTGAAGCTTTCTTT

V gene: TRBV28
clone size: -
D gene: TRBD1
J gene: TRBJ2-1
CDR3 protein: CASRTGTYNEQFF
CDR3 DNA: TGTGCCAGTAGGACAGGGACCTACAATGAGCAGTTCTTC

V gene: TRBV15
clone size: -
D gene: -
J gene: TRBJ2-5
CDR3 protein: CATSRPGRGQETQYF
CDR3 DNA: TGTGCCACCAGCCGCCCGGGTAGGGGGCAAGAGACCCAGTACTTC

V gene: TRBV6-5
clone size: -
D gene: TRBD1
J gene: TRBJ1-2
CDR3 protein: CASSYSRGHYGYTF
CDR3 DNA: TGTGCCAGCAGTTACTCGAGGGGGCATTATGGCTACACCTTC

V gene: TRBV6-1
clone size: -
D gene: -
J gene: TRBJ1-5
CDR3 protein: CASTDEGFNQPQHF
CDR3 DNA: TGTGCCAGCACCGATGAGGGGTTCAATCAGCCCCAGCATTTT

V gene: TRBV7-9
clone size: -
D gene: TRBD1
J gene: TRBJ2-7
CDR3 protein: CASSLARIAGGYEQYF
CDR3 DNA: TGTGCCAGCAGCTTAGCTAGGATAGCAGGGGGCTACGAGCAGTACTTC

V gene: TRBV5-8
clone size: -
D gene: -
J gene: TRBJ2-7
CDR3 protein: CASSLGGEQYF
CDR3 DNA: TGTGCCAGCAGCTTGGGGGGAGAGCAGTACTTC

V gene: TRBV29-1
clone size: -
D gene: TRBD1
J gene: TRBJ1-4
CDR3 protein: CSAGQGWEKLFF
CDR3 DNA: TGCAGCGCGGGACAGGGATGGGAAAAACTGTTTTTT

V gene: TRBV18
clone size: -
D gene: -
J gene: TRBJ2-5
CDR3 protein: CASSTRDQETQYF
CDR3 DNA: TGTGCCAGCTCAACAAGGGACCAAGAGACCCAGTACTTC

V gene: TRBV4-3
clone size: few
D gene: -
J gene: TRBJ1-2
CDR3 protein: CASSRTGLDGYTF
CDR3 DNA: TGCGCCAGCAGCCGCACCGGGCTGGATGGCTACACCTTC

V gene: TRBV4-2
clone size: -
D gene: -
J gene: TRBJ2-2
CDR3 protein: CASSLKGGNTGELFF
CDR3 DNA: TGTGCCAGCAGCCTTAAAGGGGGGAACACCGGGGAGCTGTTTTTT

V gene: TRBV5-1
clone size: -
D gene: -
J gene: TRBJ2-7
CDR3 protein: CASSGDYEQYF
CDR3 DNA: TGCGCCAGCAGCGGGGACTACGAGCAGTACTTC

V gene: TRBV30
clone size: -
D gene: -
J gene: TRBJ2-7
CDR3 protein: CAWSVLGGHEQYF
CDR3 DNA: TGTGCCTGGAGTGTACTCGGGGGACACGAGCAGTACTTC

V gene: TRBV27
clone size: once
D gene: -
J gene: TRBJ2-3
CDR3 protein: CASSFNPLADTQYF
CDR3 DNA: TGTGCCAGCAGTTTCAACCCGCTGGCAGATACGCAGTATTTT

V gene: TRBV5-1
clone size: -
D gene: TRBD1
J gene: TRBJ2-5
CDR3 protein: CASSRGIGTGVRETQYF
CDR3 DNA: TGCGCCAGCAGCCGCGGAATTGGGACAGGGGTTCGGGAGACCCAGTACTTC

V gene: TRBV5-8
clone size: -
D gene: -
J gene: TRBJ1-2
CDR3 protein: CASSLSGFRNYGYTF
CDR3 DNA: TGTGCCAGCAGCTTGAGTGGATTTCGCAACTATGGCTACACCTTC

V gene: TRBV20-1
clone size: -
D gene: -
J gene: TRBJ2-1
CDR3 protein: CSGIRYNEQFF
CDR3 DNA: TGCAGTGGCATCCGCTACAATGAGCAGTTCTTC

V gene: TRBV27
clone size: -
D gene: -
J gene: TRBJ1-2
CDR3 protein: CASSFAGYGANYGYTF
CDR3 DNA: TGTGCCAGCAGTTTTGCGGGGTACGGAGCTAACTATGGCTACACCTTC

V gene: TRBV5-1
clone size: -
D gene: TRBD2
J gene: TRBJ2-1
CDR3 protein: CASSLEGKRGSSNSYNEQFF
CDR3 DNA: TGCGCCAGCAGCTTGGAAGGGAAGCGGGGGTCATCCAACTCCTACAATGAGCAGTTCTTC

V gene: TRBV4-3
clone size: -
D gene: -
J gene: TRBJ1-1
CDR3 protein: CASSRGEGTEAFF
CDR3 DNA: TGCGCCAGCAGCCGAGGAGAGGGAACTGAAGCTTTCTTT

V gene: TRBV7-8
clone size: -
D gene: TRBD1
J gene: TRBJ1-5
CDR3 protein: CASSTVTGGFDQPQHF
CDR3 DNA: TGTGCCAGCTCAACCGTGACAGGGGGCTTCGACCAGCCCCAGCATTTT

V gene: TRBV4-1
clone size: -
D gene: -
J gene: TRBJ1-2
CDR3 protein: CASSQDGGHGYTF
CDR3 DNA: TGCGCCAGCAGCCAAGATGGGGGGCACGGCTACACCTTC

V gene: TRBV5-6
clone size: -
D gene: TRBD1
J gene: TRBJ2-7
CDR3 protein: CASSLRAGGLVTYEQYF
CDR3 DNA: TGTGCCAGCAGCTTGAGGGCAGGGGGATTGGTGACCTACGAGCAGTACTTC

V gene: TRBV29-1
clone size: -
D gene: -
J gene: TRBJ2-3
CDR3 protein: CSVEDGRDRLADTQYF
CDR3 DNA: TGCAGCGTTGAAGATGGGAGGGACAGGTTGGCAGATACGCAGTATTTT

V gene: TRBV6-6
clone size: -
D gene: -
J gene: TRBJ2-1
CDR3 protein: CASNEASSYNEQFF
CDR3 DNA: TGTGCCAGCAACGAGGCGAGCTCCTACAATGAGCAGTTCTTC

V gene: TRBV25-1
clone size: once
D gene: -
J gene: TRBJ1-6
CDR3 protein: CASSELGGRSPLHF
CDR3 DNA: TGTGCCAGCAGTGAATTAGGGGGACGGTCACCCCTCCACTTT

V gene: TRBV7-9
clone size: -
D gene: TRBD2
J gene: TRBJ2-3
CDR3 protein: CASSPAGGPSDTQYF
CDR3 DNA: TGTGCCAGCAGCCCAGCGGGGGGGCCATCGGATACGCAGTATTTT